The rows below give T cell receptor beta chains drawn from one sample of a study of cytomegalovirus exposure and HLA in healthy donors. This table comes from immunoSEQ multiplex PCR, and its TCRdb copy is limited to in-frame clones, with some not included. Counted here are 200,000 to 250,000 clones, roughly 87% occurring once; the ten biggest clones make up 12%. The sample comprised PBMCs. The receptor source for this set is a man in his late teens or twenties in good health and CMV-seropositive. Both conserved end residues are part of each CDR3. The order of the fields is J gene, V gene, CDR3 protein.

>TRBJ2-1|TRBV9
CASSPGVGSYNEQFF
>TRBJ1-5|TRBV28
CASSFVQGGWQAIKVPQHF
>TRBJ2-1|TRBV9
CASSVVSSYNEQFF
>TRBJ2-3|TRBV10-3
CAISPDTQYF
>TRBJ2-5|TRBV27
CASSSGLAGAETQYF
>TRBJ2-7|TRBV6-1
CASSDRGTGSYEQYF
>TRBJ1-1|TRBV4-2
CASSQDSGAMNTEAFF
>TRBJ2-2|TRBV30
CAWSQITGELFF
>TRBJ1-1|TRBV7-9
CASSLATGTNTEAFF
>TRBJ2-1|TRBV4-1
CASSHAIGTSTEQFF
>TRBJ1-1|TRBV6-5
CASSYGRGWTEAFF
>TRBJ1-5|TRBV18
CASSPMGQLNQPQHF
>TRBJ2-1|TRBV28
CASSLDPSGSYNEQFF
>TRBJ2-3|TRBV27
CASSSLGVFTDTQYF
>TRBJ2-7|TRBV2
CASGTLSYEQYF
>TRBJ2-7|TRBV6-5
CASSYLGEGDEQYF
>TRBJ1-1|TRBV7-9
CASSGETGIDTEAFF
>TRBJ2-7|TRBV5-1
CASSLDPGSYEQYF
>TRBJ1-1|TRBV6-6
CASRTIRGITEAFF
>TRBJ1-2|TRBV6-4
CASSINPGDGYTF
>TRBJ1-1|TRBV27
CASSLGTRSTEAFF
>TRBJ2-7|TRBV5-1
CASSLGGYAASYEQYF
>TRBJ1-2|TRBV9
CASSVGTYGYTF
>TRBJ2-5|TRBV28
CASSLAGGLRETQYF
>TRBJ2-7|TRBV28
CASSSIGLAGEDSYEQYF
>TRBJ1-1|TRBV5-6
CASSAAGTGALEAFF
>TRBJ2-1|TRBV4-2
CASSQDRTSSDEQFF
>TRBJ2-3|TRBV9
CASSPEGATDTQYF
>TRBJ2-7|TRBV5-6
CASSLGGGYEQYF
>TRBJ2-7|TRBV7-9
CASSTSQGTYEQYF
>TRBJ1-2|TRBV30
CAWSVNKRHLYGYTF
>TRBJ1-1|TRBV6-5
CASSRRQRNTEAFF
>TRBJ1-1|TRBV6-1
CASINDPGGITEAFF
>TRBJ2-2|TRBV4-1
CASSQGLAGEYTGELFF
>TRBJ1-2|TRBV28
CASRPTGGNYGYTF
>TRBJ1-1|TRBV4-2
CASSSPSEPLNTEAFF
>TRBJ1-5|TRBV6-5
CASSSPGPWGNQPQHF
>TRBJ2-3|TRBV5-1
CASSLAESTDTQYF
>TRBJ2-1|TRBV27
CASSLARANEQFF
>TRBJ2-7|TRBV18
CASSPAGQLNYEQYF
>TRBJ2-1|TRBV5-1
CASSSEPPSFRYEQFF
>TRBJ1-1|TRBV27
CASNPQGAGFEAFF
>TRBJ1-2|TRBV6-6
CASSYPPDLGYTF
>TRBJ2-1|TRBV7-9
CASSLGGWDEQFF
>TRBJ1-2|TRBV28
CASSPRQGMGYTF
>TRBJ1-4|TRBV7-2
CASSSPDRGWSKLFF
>TRBJ2-3|TRBV29-1
CSVPGAPPDTQYF
>TRBJ2-7|TRBV19
CASSPMGGYEQYF
>TRBJ2-1|TRBV28
CASSSIASAGYNEQFF